This TCR beta chain was documented in a study of neurological immune-mediated disorders. Germline V gives CDR1 SGHTA, CDR2 FQGNSA. With 5 bases removed from V and 9 bases from J, the gap between germline ends came to 10 bases. CDR3 length: 12 amino acids. A single record per CDR3 protein comes from TCRdb applying MiXCR to the 5' RACE reads. Among some 60,000 distinct CDR3 sequences listed, around 3.8% were seen once. In its sample, this clonotype was seen many times. The receptor was derived from a woman aged 50 to 60 with multiple sclerosis. The specimen was PBMCs. The rearrangement uses TRBV7-2 and TRBJ2-2; D call uncertain. CDR3 sequence: CASSTFLRELFF. The CDR3 region has the DNA TGTGCCAGCAGCACCTTCCTCAGGGAGCTGTTTTTT.